The 9 T cell receptor beta chains given below trace back to one sample, sequenced in a study of CD8 T cells in ankylosing spondylitis. Each CDR3 protein is one row after TCRdb ran MiXCR on the 5' RACE reads. Of fewer than 750,000 distinct CDR3 sequences listed, around a fifth are singletons. Antigen specificity for these receptors is unknown. The study, taken as a whole, reports: The study identified a TCR beta motif of eight highly homologous variants that appeared characteristic of ankylosing spondylitis blood.

The material sequenced was blood, either unsorted or a sorted T cell fraction (not recorded which). These receptors came from a male donor with ankylosing spondylitis.

This rearrangement joins TRBV5-5 to TRBJ1-4; possibly TRBD1 for D (5 bases). This CDR3 has 14 residues. Germline CDR1 is SGHKS and CDR2 is YYEKEE (reference sequence). The V gene lost 1 base and the J gene lost 4 bases, with 8 bases spanning the gap. The CDR3 DNA reads as TGTGCCAGCAGCTTGTTACAGGTTAATGAAAAACTGTTTTTT. Its protein product is CASSLLQVNEKLFF.

The CDR3 DNA is TGCAGTGCTAGTTGGGACTACTCCTACGAGCAGTACTTC. Its translation is CSASWDYSYEQYF. This sequence joins TRBV20-1 and TRBJ2-7, with 7 bases lining up with TRBD2. Germline trimming cut 3 bases from V and 0 bases from J; bases unmatched to any gene: 2. The CDR3 is 13 amino acids. Germline V gives CDR1 DFQATT, CDR2 SNEGSKA (reference sequence).

The rearrangement links TRBV7-9 to TRBJ2-5; 7 positions agree with TRBD1. CDR1 and CDR2 from the germline V gene are SEHNR and FQNEAQ (reference sequence). Trimming cost V 5 bases and J 0 bases; bases outside gene matches: 3. The CDR3 extends over 14 amino acids. The CDR3 loop is CASSQGGDQETQYF. CDR3 nucleotides: TGTGCCAGCAGCCAAGGGGGCGACCAAGAGACCCAGTACTTC. The variable domain in full, completed from reference TRBV7-9 and TRBJ2-5, reads DTGVSQNPRHKITKRGQNVTFRCDPISEHNRLYWYRQTLGQGPEFLTYFQNEAQLEKSRLLSDRFSAERPKGSFSTLEIQRTEQGDSAMYLCASSQGGDQETQYFGPGTRLLVL.

The table lists this clonotype with a few counts. The chain combines TRBV6-5 with TRBJ2-5; D unclear. CDR3 length: 12 amino acids. V gave up 5 bases and J gave up 5 bases, with 9 bases separating them. The germline CDR1 and CDR2 sequences are MNHEY and SVGAGI. CDR3 sequence reads: CASSATRETQYF. The DNA of the CDR3 is TGTGCCAGCAGTGCCACCAGGGAGACCCAGTACTTC.

The chain employs TRBV12-3 or TRBV12-4 and TRBJ1-1, with a weak D call TRBD1 (6 bases). The CDR3 has 13 residues. Between the trimmed V and J ends, which lost 2 bases and 6 bases, there was a span of 10 bases. The CDR3 protein is CASSLSGAPEAFF. The CDR3 bases are TGTGCCAGCAGTTTATCAGGGGCGCCTGAAGCTTTCTTT.

This chain connects TRBV24-1 to TRBJ2-1, with 8 bases identical to TRBD1. Germline-derived CDR1 and CDR2 are KGHDR and SFDVKD. CDR3 length: 13 amino acids. The V segment lost 0 bases and the J segment 15 bases; nucleotides outside the gene matches: 6. In nucleotides, the CDR3 is TGTGCCACCAGTGATTTGCAAGCAGGGGGCAGGTTCTTC. It specifies CATSDLQAGGRFF.

The gene calls are TRBV5-1 and TRBJ1-1; no clear D gene. The CDR3 has 13 residues. Germline V CDR1 and CDR2: SGHRS, YFSETQ. V was pared by 4 bases and J by 3 bases, with 10 bases between. The DNA of the CDR3 is TGCGCCAGCAGCCCGCTTATAGACACTGAAGCTTTCTTT. Its protein is CASSPLIDTEAFF.

This clonotype was seen more than once but under ten times. The V gene is TRBV20-1, the J gene TRBJ2-4; 16 bases line up with TRBD2. Unmatched junction bases numbered 10, after V lost 4 bases and J lost 1 base. This CDR3 has 19 residues. The germline CDR1 and CDR2 sequences are DFQATT and SNEGSKA (reference sequence). The CDR3 DNA is TGCAGTGCTAAGCCGGGACTAGCGGGAGGGAAGGTGGCCAAAAACATTCAGTACTTC. It yields the protein CSAKPGLAGGKVAKNIQYF.

The genes are TRBV12-3 or TRBV12-4 and TRBJ2-5; 8 bases map to TRBD1. The CDR3 contains 16 residues. V trimming: 6 bases; J trimming: 3 bases; junction bases outside the gene matches: 12. For the CDR3, the DNA is TGTGCCAGCAGCCCAGGGGGCAAGTCCCCCGAAGAGACCCAGTACTTC. It encodes CASSPGGKSPEETQYF.